Listed below are T cell receptor beta chains from one sample, sequenced in a study of T cells in localized non-small cell lung cancer. TCRdb's copy holds only in-frame clones and misses some; the assay was immunoSEQ multiplex PCR. Among roughly 18,000 clones listed, around 81% were seen once. The material was peripheral blood, obtained before any cancer treatment. These receptors were taken from a female donor older than 55 with stage I lung adenocarcinoma. Both conserved end residues are part of each CDR3. Fields, in order: clone size, J gene, V gene, D gene, CDR3 protein, CDR3 DNA. The D gene is left open where the match is weak. Size is omitted from some rows. Given values are once, few, many or a class for expanded clones.

>NA|TRBJ1-2|TRBV7-3|TRBD1
CASSSWPRGKNYGYTF
TGTGCCAGCAGCTCCTGGCCCAGGGGGAAAAACTATGGCTACACCTTC
>NA|TRBJ1-1|TRBV6-5|NA
CASRHTGGGNTEAFF
TGTGCCAGCAGGCATACCGGAGGGGGAAACACTGAAGCTTTCTTT
>NA|TRBJ1-1|TRBV4-1|NA
CASSQDRRVLDLFF
TGCGCCAGCAGCCAAGATAGAAGGGTTCTGGATCTTTTCTTT
>few|TRBJ1-1|TRBV9|NA
CASSVGRQNTEAFF
TGTGCCAGCAGCGTAGGCCGGCAGAACACTGAAGCTTTCTTT
>NA|TRBJ2-3|TRBV6-1|NA
CASSLIGTDTQYF
TGTGCCAGCAGTTTGATAGGGACAGATACGCAGTATTTT
>NA|TRBJ2-3|TRBV7-9|NA
CASSASGFSTDTQYF
TGTGCCAGCAGCGCCTCTGGGTTTAGCACAGATACGCAGTATTTT
>NA|TRBJ2-7|TRBV18|TRBD2
CASSPGLAGQREQYF
TGTGCCAGCTCACCTGGACTAGCGGGGCAACGGGAGCAGTACTTC
>NA|TRBJ1-2|TRBV5-4|NA
CASSLALVETGYTF
TGTGCCAGCAGCTTGGCCCTCGTGGAAACTGGCTACACCTTC
>NA|TRBJ2-1|TRBV18|TRBD1
CASSPRAPGQGSYNEQFF
TGTGCCAGCTCACCACGAGCTCCGGGACAGGGCTCCTACAATGAGCAGTTCTTC
>few|TRBJ1-5|TRBV30|TRBD1
CAWATVPGQGQPQHF
TGTGCCTGGGCCACAGTCCCGGGACAGGGCCAGCCCCAGCATTTT
>NA|TRBJ1-5|TRBV19|NA
CASSIYSGHQNQPQHF
TGTGCCAGTAGTATCTATTCTGGACACCAAAATCAGCCCCAGCATTTT
>NA|TRBJ2-6|TRBV9|NA
CASSVEGYGANVLTF
TGTGCCAGCAGCGTAGAAGGGTACGGGGCCAACGTCCTGACTTTC
>NA|TRBJ2-1|TRBV5-1|NA
CASTTGAETYNEQFF
TGCGCCAGCACCACCGGGGCGGAGACCTACAATGAGCAGTTCTTC
>NA|TRBJ1-1|TRBV5-1|NA
CASSKFGEGDTEAFF
TGCGCCAGCAGCAAATTCGGGGAGGGGGACACTGAAGCTTTCTTT
>NA|TRBJ2-2|TRBV9|NA
CASSVREAGELFF
TGTGCCAGCAGCGTCCGCGAAGCCGGGGAGCTGTTTTTT
>NA|TRBJ2-3|TRBV6-1|NA
CASSDRASTDTQYF
TGTGCCAGCAGTGATAGGGCGAGCACAGATACGCAGTATTTT
>NA|TRBJ2-1|TRBV27|NA
CASSGSFNEQFF
TGTGCCAGCAGTGGGAGTTTCAATGAGCAGTTCTTC
>NA|TRBJ1-3|TRBV5-4|TRBD1
CASSLGGTGGNTIYF
TGTGCCAGCAGCTTGGGAGGGACAGGGGGAAACACCATATATTTT
>NA|TRBJ1-1|TRBV5-1|TRBD1
CASSGQVNTEAFF
TGCGCCAGCTCGGGACAGGTAAACACTGAAGCTTTCTTT
>NA|TRBJ2-3|TRBV4-1|NA
CASSFPEGDFTDTQYF
TGCGCCAGCAGCTTCCCCGAGGGGGATTTCACAGATACGCAGTATTTT
>NA|TRBJ2-7|TRBV9|NA
CASSVSLSSYEQYF
TGTGCCAGCAGCGTGTCTCTTAGCTCCTACGAGCAGTACTTC
>NA|TRBJ1-2|TRBV4-2|NA
CASEGREYGYTF
TGTGCTTCAGAGGGCAGGGAGTATGGCTACACCTTC
>NA|TRBJ1-2|TRBV18|NA
CASSPSGGANYGYTF
TGTGCCAGCTCACCTTCTGGGGGCGCAAACTATGGCTACACCTTC
>NA|TRBJ1-1|TRBV7-8|NA
CASSLISNTEAFF
TGTGCCAGCAGCTTGATCTCGAACACTGAAGCTTTCTTT
>NA|TRBJ1-6|TRBV9|NA
CASSRGSSYNSPLHF
TGTGCCAGCAGCCGGGGGAGCTCCTATAATTCACCCCTCCACTTT
>once|TRBJ2-7|TRBV4-3|NA
CASSQSRGGFYEQYF
TGCGCCAGCAGCCAGTCACGTGGAGGTTTCTACGAGCAGTACTTC
>few|TRBJ2-3|TRBV29-1|NA
CSVGQNTDTQYF
TGCAGCGTTGGCCAGAACACAGATACGCAGTATTTT
>once|TRBJ1-5|TRBV19|TRBD1
CASSKDRGYQPQHF
TGTGCCAGTAGTAAGGACAGGGGATATCAGCCCCAGCATTTT
>NA|TRBJ2-5|TRBV5-1|NA
CASSLSPGGLQRETQYF
TGCGCCAGCAGCTTGTCCCCCGGGGGCTTACAGAGAGAGACCCAGTACTTC
>NA|TRBJ2-1|TRBV5-8|TRBD1
CASSSLTEPGGSYNEQFF
TGTGCCAGCAGCTCACTGACAGAACCAGGGGGATCCTACAATGAGCAGTTCTTC
>NA|TRBJ2-4|TRBV19|TRBD1
CASKGVGEDRGYF
TGTGCCAGTAAAGGAGTCGGGGAAGACAGGGGGTACTTC
>NA|TRBJ1-5|TRBV19|TRBD1
CASSFGTGRNQPQHF
TGTGCCAGTAGTTTCGGGACAGGCCGCAATCAGCCCCAGCATTTT
>NA|TRBJ1-1|TRBV27|TRBD1
CASSLMTGATEAFF
TGTGCCAGCAGTTTAATGACAGGGGCAACTGAAGCTTTCTTT
>NA|TRBJ2-7|TRBV2|NA
CASSQDRRSYEQYF
TGTGCCAGCTCCCAGGACCGTCGCTCCTACGAGCAGTACTTC
>NA|TRBJ1-1|TRBV6-1|NA
CASSAYRDSTEAFF
TGTGCCAGCAGTGCGTACAGGGATTCAACTGAAGCTTTCTTT
>few|TRBJ1-6|TRBV2|NA
CASSEQGGSPLHF
TGTGCCAGCAGTGAACAGGGTGGGTCACCCCTCCACTTT
>NA|TRBJ1-2|TRBV18|NA
CASSPQAGAEGYTF
TGTGCCAGCTCACCTCAGGCGGGGGCGGAGGGCTACACCTTC
>NA|TRBJ2-1|TRBV9|TRBD2
CASSPSGGHSYNEQFF
TGTGCCAGCAGCCCGAGCGGGGGCCACTCCTACAATGAGCAGTTCTTC
>NA|TRBJ1-2|TRBV27|TRBD1
CASRDRSYGYTF
TGTGCCAGCAGGGACAGGAGCTATGGCTACACCTTC
>once|TRBJ2-3|TRBV6-6|NA
CASSYSGVTDTQYF
TGTGCCAGCAGTTACTCTGGGGTTACAGATACGCAGTATTTT
>NA|TRBJ1-2|TRBV28|NA
CASTATIGHPAF
TGTGCCAGCACCGCAACTATAGGACACCCTGCCTTC
>NA|TRBJ1-5|TRBV2|NA
CASSERAGREGQPQHF
TGTGCCAGCAGTGAAAGAGCCGGCAGGGAGGGACAGCCCCAGCATTTT